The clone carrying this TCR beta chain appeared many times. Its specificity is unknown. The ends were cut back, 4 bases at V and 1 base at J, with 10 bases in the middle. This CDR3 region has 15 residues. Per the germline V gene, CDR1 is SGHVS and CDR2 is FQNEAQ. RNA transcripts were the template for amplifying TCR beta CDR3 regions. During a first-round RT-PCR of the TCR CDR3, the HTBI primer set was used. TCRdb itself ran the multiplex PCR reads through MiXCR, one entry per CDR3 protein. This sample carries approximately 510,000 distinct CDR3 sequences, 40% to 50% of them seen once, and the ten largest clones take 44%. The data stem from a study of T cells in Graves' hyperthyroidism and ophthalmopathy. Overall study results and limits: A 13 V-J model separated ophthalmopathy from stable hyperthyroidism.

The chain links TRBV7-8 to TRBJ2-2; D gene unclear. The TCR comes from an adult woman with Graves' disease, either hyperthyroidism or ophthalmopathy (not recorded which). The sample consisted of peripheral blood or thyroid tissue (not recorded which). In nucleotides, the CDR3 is TGTGCCAGCAGCTCCTCCTCAATGAACACCGGGGAGCTGTTTTTT. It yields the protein CASSSSSMNTGELFF.